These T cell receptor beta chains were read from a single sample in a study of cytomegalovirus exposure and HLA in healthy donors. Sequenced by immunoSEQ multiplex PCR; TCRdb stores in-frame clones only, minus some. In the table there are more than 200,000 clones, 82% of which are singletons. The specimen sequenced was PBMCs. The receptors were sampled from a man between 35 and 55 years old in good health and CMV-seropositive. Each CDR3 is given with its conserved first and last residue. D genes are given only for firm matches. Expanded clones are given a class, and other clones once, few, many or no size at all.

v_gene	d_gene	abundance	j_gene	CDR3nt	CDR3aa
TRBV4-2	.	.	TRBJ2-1	TGTGCCAGCAGCCAACGGCTAGCTGAGGATGAGCAGTTCTTC	CASSQRLAEDEQFF
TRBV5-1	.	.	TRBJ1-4	TGCGCCAGCAGCTTGGGGGTGGGCGAAAAACTGTTTTTT	CASSLGVGEKLFF
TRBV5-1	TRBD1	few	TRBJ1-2	TGCGCCAGCAGCGAAGGACAGGTCGGGAGTGGCTACACCTTC	CASSEGQVGSGYTF
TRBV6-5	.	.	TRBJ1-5	TGTGCCAGCAGGTCTACAGGGCGCAATCAGCCCCAGCATTTT	CASRSTGRNQPQHF
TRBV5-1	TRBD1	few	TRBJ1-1	TGCGCCAGCAGCTTCGGGGACAGTAAGAACACTGAAGCTTTCTTT	CASSFGDSKNTEAFF
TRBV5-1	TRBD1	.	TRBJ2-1	TGCGCCAGCAGCTTGGGACAGGGATTATACAATGAGCAGTTCTTC	CASSLGQGLYNEQFF
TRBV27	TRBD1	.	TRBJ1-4	TGTGCCAGCAGCTTCGACAGGGGGATGGCTAATGAAAAACTGTTTTTT	CASSFDRGMANEKLFF
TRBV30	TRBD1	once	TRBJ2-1	TGTGCCTGGAGTACGGGACAGGGGGTCGATGAGCAGTTCTTC	CAWSTGQGVDEQFF
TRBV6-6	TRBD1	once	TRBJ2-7	TGTGCCAGCAGTGCCGGGACAGGGACCTACGAGCAGTACTTC	CASSAGTGTYEQYF
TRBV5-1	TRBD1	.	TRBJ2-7	TGCGCCAGCACCACGCAGGGAGGACAGGGGGGCTACGAGCAGTACTTC	CASTTQGGQGGYEQYF
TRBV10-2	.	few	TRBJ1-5	TGCGCCAGCAGTGAGTTAGGGGGAGCCAATCAGCCCCAGCATTTT	CASSELGGANQPQHF
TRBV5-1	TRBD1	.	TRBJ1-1	TGCGCCAGCAGCCCCGGGACAGCCTTGAACACTGAAGCTTTCTTT	CASSPGTALNTEAFF
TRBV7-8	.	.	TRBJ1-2	TGTGCCAGCAGCTCATTCGCCAGGGAGGGTTCTGGCTACACCTTC	CASSSFAREGSGYTF
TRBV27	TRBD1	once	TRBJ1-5	TGTGCCAGCAGTATACAGGGGGATGGCCAGCCCCAGCATTTT	CASSIQGDGQPQHF
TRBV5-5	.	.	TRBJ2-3	TGTGCCAGCAGCTCCCGGACAGGGAGGGACACAGATACGCAGTATTTT	CASSSRTGRDTDTQYF
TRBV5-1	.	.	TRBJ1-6	TGCGCCAGCAGCCCCGGCGGGGGAGGCGGCTATAATTCACCCCTCCACTTT	CASSPGGGGGYNSPLHF
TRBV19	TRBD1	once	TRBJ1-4	TGTGCCAGTACCAGGGGGCAGAAAGAAAAACTGTTTTTT	CASTRGQKEKLFF
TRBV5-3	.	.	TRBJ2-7	TGTGCCAGGCCGGACAGAACAACCTACGAGCAGTACTTC	CARPDRTTYEQYF
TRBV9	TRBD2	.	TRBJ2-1	TGTGCCAGCAGCGTAGCGGGAGGCCCCTACAATGAGCAGTTCTTC	CASSVAGGPYNEQFF
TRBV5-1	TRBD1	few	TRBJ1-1	TGCGCCAGCAGCTTGGCCTACAGGGGGAGGACTGAAGCTTTCTTT	CASSLAYRGRTEAFF
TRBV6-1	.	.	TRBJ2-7	TGTGCCAGCAGTGAAAGTAGCTACGAGCAGTACTTC	CASSESSYEQYF
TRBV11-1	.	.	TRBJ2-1	TGTGCCAGCAGCTTAAGGGACTGGTACAATGAGCAGTTCTTC	CASSLRDWYNEQFF
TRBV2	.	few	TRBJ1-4	TGTGCCAGCAGTGAGGACAGCACTAATGAAAAACTGTTTTTT	CASSEDSTNEKLFF
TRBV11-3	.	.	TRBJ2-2	TGTGCCAGCAGCCATTATGGCGGAAGCAACACCGGGGAGCTGTTTTTT	CASSHYGGSNTGELFF
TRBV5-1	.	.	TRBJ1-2	TGCGCCAGCAGCCGGGACATTGAGAGGGCGGGCTACACCTTC	CASSRDIERAGYTF
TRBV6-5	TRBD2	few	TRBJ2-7	TGTGCCAGCAGACTTCGACTAGCGGCCTCCTACGAGCAGTACTTC	CASRLRLAASYEQYF
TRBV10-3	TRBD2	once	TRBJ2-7	TGTGCCATCACCGGGACTAGCGGCTCCTACGAGCAGTACTTC	CAITGTSGSYEQYF
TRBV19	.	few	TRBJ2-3	TGTGCCAGTAGTTCCCTCACAGATACGCAGTATTTT	CASSSLTDTQYF
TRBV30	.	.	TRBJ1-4	TGTGCCTGGGGACGAAGGGAGTTGTTTTTT	CAWGRRELFF
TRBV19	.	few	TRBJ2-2	TGTGCCAGTAGTGTCACATCCACCGGGGAGCTGTTTTTT	CASSVTSTGELFF
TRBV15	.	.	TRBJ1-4	TGTGCCACCAGCAGAGGCGGTAATAATGAAAAACTGTTTTTT	CATSRGGNNEKLFF
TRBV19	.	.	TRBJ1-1	TGTGCCAGTATGCGGATCACTGAAGCTTTCTTT	CASMRITEAFF
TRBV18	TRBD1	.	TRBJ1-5	TGTGCCAGCTCACCACAGGGGGCCAGCAATCAGCCCCAGCATTTT	CASSPQGASNQPQHF
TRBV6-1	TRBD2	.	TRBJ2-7	TGTGCCAGCAGTGAAGCGATACTAGCGGGATGGAGCTCCTACGAGCAGTACTTC	CASSEAILAGWSSYEQYF
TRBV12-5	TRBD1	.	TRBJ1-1	TGTGCTAGTGCCTCGACAGGGTCAGCTTTCTTT	CASASTGSAFF
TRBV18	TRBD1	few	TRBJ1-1	TGTGCCAGCTCATCCGGGACAGGGACTTGGCGGAACACTGAAGCTTTCTTT	CASSSGTGTWRNTEAFF
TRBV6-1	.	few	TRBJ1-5	TGTGCCAGCAGTGTAGGGGTTGAGCAGCCCCAGCATTTT	CASSVGVEQPQHF
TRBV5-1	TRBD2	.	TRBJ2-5	TGCGCCAGCAGCTTAGAGGGAGGGAGCGAGACCCAGTACTTC	CASSLEGGSETQYF
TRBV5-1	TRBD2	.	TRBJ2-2	TGCGCCAGCAGCTTGACTAGCGGGGCCGGGGAGCTGTTTTTT	CASSLTSGAGELFF
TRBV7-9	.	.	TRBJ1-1	TGTGCCAGCAGCCCAGACAGTGAAGCTTTCTTT	CASSPDSEAFF
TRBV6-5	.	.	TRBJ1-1	TGTGCCAGCAGCATTATACCTGGTAGAGCTTTCTTT	CASSIIPGRAFF
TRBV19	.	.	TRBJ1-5	TGTGCCAGTAGTAAATCCTACAATCAGCCCCAGCATTTT	CASSKSYNQPQHF
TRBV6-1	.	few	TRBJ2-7	TGTGCCAGCATAAAGGAGGCAGGGGCGTACCACGAGCAGTACTTC	CASIKEAGAYHEQYF
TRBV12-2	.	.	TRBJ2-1	TGTGCAAGTCGCTTCCGGGACAGTACCTACAATGAGCAGTTCTTC	CASRFRDSTYNEQFF
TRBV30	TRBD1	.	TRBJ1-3	TGTGCCTGGAGTCTTTTCCTCGACAGGGCCGGAGGAAACACCATATATTTT	CAWSLFLDRAGGNTIYF
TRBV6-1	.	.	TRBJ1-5	TGTGCCAGCAGCTTAGGGGCCAATCAGCCCCAGCATTTT	CASSLGANQPQHF
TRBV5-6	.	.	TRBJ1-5	TGTGCCAGCAGCTTTTATCACGGGGATAGCAATCAGCCCCAGCATTTT	CASSFYHGDSNQPQHF
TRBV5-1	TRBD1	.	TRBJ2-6	TGCGCCAGCAGCCCGGGACAGTGGATCTCTGGGGCCAACGTCCTGACTTTC	CASSPGQWISGANVLTF
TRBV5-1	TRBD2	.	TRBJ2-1	TGCGCCAGCAGCTTGGGAGTCGCGGGAGGTTTCTACAATGAGCAGTTCTTC	CASSLGVAGGFYNEQFF
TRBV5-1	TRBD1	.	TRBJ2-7	TGCGCCAGCAGCAAGGACAGGGACGAGCAGTACTTC	CASSKDRDEQYF